This T cell receptor (beta chain) was found in a study of blood T cells in healthy people across ages. Then a second PCR, running about 6 to 11 cycles, was carried out with a sample-barcoded 5' primer and a J-beta primer mix. Tagging of each cDNA molecule was performed by a template-switch adaptor with 12 random nucleotides. TCRdb called the 5' RACE reads again in MiXCR, with one record for every CDR3 protein. The top ten hold 15% of the sample, which has approximately 680,000 distinct CDR3 sequences, approximately 31% seen once. The V gene's germline CDR1 is SGHNT and CDR2 YYREEE (reference sequence). CDR3 length: 16 amino acids. Between the trimmed V and J ends, which lost 4 bases and 0 bases, there was a span of 17 bases. Regarding the study as a whole: Roughly linear declines in TCR beta diversity per million T cells occurred with age.

This clonotype was detected ten times or more. Its antigen is still unknown. Isolation yielded PBMCs, at least 6.5 million per sample, in every case. Each sample yielded at least 5 micrograms of PBMC total RNA. The source is an elderly woman in good health. The sample comprised blood. The rearrangement uses TRBV5-4 and TRBJ2-7, with a possible D match to TRBD1 (5 bases). CDR3 coding DNA: TGTGCCAGCAGCCGCCAGGGCCGTGCCCCCTCCTACGAGCAGTACTTC. It translates to CASSRQGRAPSYEQYF.